These T cell receptor beta chains were read from a single sample in a study of T cells in Graves' hyperthyroidism and ophthalmopathy. TCRdb passed the multiplex PCR reads through MiXCR, listing each CDR3 protein once. Of some 620,000 distinct CDR3 sequences listed, 16% are singletons. The specimen sequenced was blood. The receptor set was obtained from a woman aged 25 to 39 with Graves' hyperthyroidism. Each CDR3 is given with its conserved first and last residue. The order of the fields is V gene, CDR3 protein.

>TRBV6-6
CASSWTTGGTTF
>TRBV28
CASSLSGWTGRYEQYF
>TRBV20-1
CSAPRLTSGRMYNEQFF
>TRBV12-3/TRBV12-4
CASSLWSLVGPQNYNEQFF
>TRBV20-1
CSANRFGAREWAGAVGNEQFF
>TRBV19
CASTGGGEQYF
>TRBV6-6
CASSYSGPQETQYF
>TRBV5-8
CASSLALDSLSYNEQFF
>TRBV6-1
CASLNLAGGSNEQYF
>TRBV18
CASSPDTAYSNQPQHF
>TRBV7-9
CASSFKGTSAGELFF
>TRBV20-1
CSAPSRASTSDTQYF
>TRBV30
CAWIVAVLAGWIDTQYF
>TRBV5-1
CASSSQGAGDEAFF
>TRBV3-1
CASSQLDRGWYGYTF
>TRBV19
CASSILAGVSKEQYF
>TRBV9
CASSPRSYQETQYF
>TRBV3-1
CASSRHRGSTGELFF
>TRBV7-2
CASSPRQTSYEQYF
>TRBV28
CASSPQTSGEETQYF
>TRBV28
CASSSVLAGETYEQYF
>TRBV5-1
CASSPLEKMSRSYNEQFF
>TRBV6-1
CASRLDRGQPYTF
>TRBV19
CASRSQGSNQPQHF
>TRBV6-1
CASSYFRGTGELFF
>TRBV6-1
CASSEVSYEQYF
>TRBV4-2
CASSQEDNDVYNEQFF
>TRBV3-2
CASRDAKGGDSQETQYF
>TRBV6-1
CASSPRGGANTEAFF
>TRBV9
CASSSTSGTLAGELFF
>TRBV11-2
CASSLRDIIGIADTQYF
>TRBV19
CASRSDREPDTQYF
>TRBV6-1
CASIMDRGNQPQHF
>TRBV3-1
CASSHHNYGYTF
>TRBV9
CASSSARESSYEQYF
>TRBV29-1
CSAIRGYVNTEAFF
>TRBV11-3
CASSPGGIDEQFF
>TRBV28
CASNEGSVRQYGYTF
>TRBV3-1
CASSQKGGGHYNELFF
>TRBV10-3
CPLGRGNEQFF
>TRBV4-2
CASSEGTSEQYF
>TRBV7-3
CASRGQTFEQFF
>TRBV20-1
CSARGASGSYEQYF
>TRBV6-1
CASSDRGTSSDNEQFF
>TRBV9
CASSPWGGVYNEQFF